The 9 T cell receptor beta chains listed next were all sequenced from one sample in a study of control samples from healthy donors and cancer patients. The data were produced by immunoSEQ multiplex PCR, yet TCRdb's version contains in-frame clones alone and is incomplete. The sample consists of 200,000 to 250,000 clones, around 94% of them appearing once. Specimen: blood. The origin of the receptors is a man between 50 and 59 years old in good health.

This rearrangement joins TRBV3-1 (or the pseudogene TRBV3-2) to TRBJ1-5; D remains unclear. This CDR3 is 13 amino acids long. In germline, CDR1 is LGHDT, CDR2 YNNKEL (reference sequence). Trimming stripped 3 bases from V and 3 bases from J, with 6 bases between. The CDR3 loop is CASSHRSNQPQHF. Here the CDR3 DNA reads TGTGCCAGCAGCCATCGTTCCAATCAGCCCCAGCATTTT.

The chain carries TRBV6-6 and TRBJ2-7; 9 bases line up with TRBD1. The germline CDR1 and CDR2 sequences are MNHNY and SVGAGI (reference sequence). The V gene end was trimmed by 7 bases and the J gene end by 5 bases; junction bases not matched to a gene: 9. The CDR3 loop spans 14 amino acids. CDR3 DNA sequence: TGTGCCAGCACTCCGGGACAGGGCGTCCACGAGCAGTACTTC. Residues: CASTPGQGVHEQYF.

The gene calls are TRBV7-2 and TRBJ2-1, with 10 nucleotides matching TRBD2. Germline CDR1 is SGHTA and CDR2 is FQGNSA. The length of the CDR3 is 14 residues. With V trimmed by 3 bases and J by 8 bases, 4 bases remained unmatched. The DNA for the CDR3 is TGTGCCAGCAGCTTCAGCGGGGGGGTTCATGAGCAGTTCTTC. Residues: CASSFSGGVHEQFF.

The chain is built from TRBV7-2 and TRBJ1-4; D is perhaps TRBD1 (6 bases). The CDR3 runs 15 residues. The germline gives CDR1 SGHTA, CDR2 FQGNSA. With 5 bases removed from V and 10 bases from J, the gap between germline ends came to 20 bases. For the CDR3, the DNA is TGTGCCAGCAGCCCACAACAGGGTACCGTGGGAAAACTGTTTTTT. It codes for CASSPQQGTVGKLFF.

This chain links TRBV7-3 with TRBJ2-3, with D hard to call. Per germline, CDR1 SGHTA and CDR2 FQGTGA. V was cut by 1 base and J by 6 bases, with 8 bases left in between. CDR3 length: 13 residues. The CDR3 protein is CASSLNQRDTQYF. The CDR3 DNA sequence: TGTGCCAGCAGCTTAAACCAACGGGATACGCAGTATTTT. Complete variable domain (other parts from reference TRBV7-3 and TRBJ2-3): GAGVSQTPSNKVTEKGKYVELRCDPISGHTALYWYRQSLGQGPEFLIYFQGTGAADDSGLPNDRFFAVRPEGSVSTLKIQRTERGDSAVYLCASSLNQRDTQYFGPGTRLTVL.

The V and J genes are TRBV24-1 and TRBJ1-2; 8 nucleotides align to TRBD1. The ends lost 4 bases at V and 2 bases at J; junction bases unmatched: 8. The germline gives CDR1 KGHDR, CDR2 SFDVKD. The CDR3 is made up of 16 amino acids. CDR3 DNA sequence: TGTGCCACCAGTGACCGTAGGACAGGGTCGAACTATGGCTACACCTTC. Residues: CATSDRRTGSNYGYTF.

This clone appeared a single time. The gene calls are TRBV9 and TRBJ1-4; D not certain. The CDR3 is made up of 15 amino acids. Deletions cut 0 bases from V and 5 bases from J, with 11 bases between. Germline CDR1 SGDLS, CDR2 YYNGEE. The CDR3 reads CASSVAPVANEKLFF. The CDR3 region has the DNA TGTGCCAGCAGCGTAGCTCCTGTAGCAAATGAAAAACTGTTTTTT.

V usage is TRBV5-1 and J usage is TRBJ2-2; D may match TRBD1 or TRBD2 (5 bases each). V was pared by 5 bases and J by 1 base, with 12 bases between. Germline V gene data show CDR1 as SGHRS and CDR2 as YFSETQ. This CDR3 region has 15 residues. CDR3 in amino acids: CASRLPGQNTGELFF. CDR3 in DNA: TGCGCCAGCAGACTGCCGGGGCAGAACACCGGGGAGCTGTTTTTT.

The V call is TRBV4-1, the J call TRBJ1-5, with D tentatively TRBD1 (5 bases). CDR3 length equals 15 residues. The germline gives CDR1 MGHRA, CDR2 YSYEKL. Trimming left V 4 bases short and J 6 bases short, with 16 bases between. The CDR3 is CASSRSLGGGQPQHF. CDR3 in DNA: TGCGCCAGCAGCCGCTCCCTCGGGGGTGGTCAGCCCCAGCATTTT.